The clone carrying this T cell receptor beta chain came up once. Antigen: not known. This sample was included in a study of vaccination and CD4 T cells after COVID-19. Cultured CD4+ T-cell DNA underwent Oncomine TCR Beta short-read sequencing. Someone extracted genomic DNA from cultured CD4+ T cells. From the PCR reads, TCRdb called clonotypes with MiXCR, one entry per CDR3 protein. The data show some 13,000 distinct CDR3 sequences, approximately 50% seen once. Study observations and caveats: Detection of a median roughly 84% of reactive clones in convalescent patients was confined to the period after vaccination.

Germline assignment: CDR1 MNHEY and CDR2 SMNVEV (reference sequence). V lost 5 bases and J 0 bases, leaving 17 bases between the germline ends. The CDR3 is made up of 17 amino acids. Treatment here: approximately nine-day PBMC culture with coronavirus spike peptide pools or control peptides (ViraFEST assay). The sample was CD4+ T cells from blood, cultured in vitro. The rearrangement joins TRBV27 to TRBJ1-5; weak D call: TRBD1 (6 bases). The clonotype was recovered from a human donor who had recovered from COVID-19. The CDR3 nucleotides read TGTGCCAGCAGTCACTTGACAGGACAGAATAGCAATCAGCCCCAGCATTTT. This gives the protein CASSHLTGQNSNQPQHF.